This T cell receptor beta chain is drawn from a study of T cell repertoires in cytomegalovirus infection. Study context: The authors relied on CMV epitopes, both recently identified HLA-C-restricted and well-studied HLA-B-restricted. Shared public TCR beta signatures pointed to both CMV infection and a matching HLA type. Study-wide findings and caveats: Frequencies of public TCR beta families were cumulated, and this identified carriers of CMV plus the relevant HLA.

The V gene's germline CDR1 is MNHEY and CDR2 SVGAGI. This CDR3 has 16 amino acids. Trimming removed 2 bases from V and 5 bases from J; junction bases left unmatched: 9. This clonotype has more than one count but fewer than ten. Its target is unknown. TCRdb re-derived calls from the reads in MiXCR, one entry per CDR3 protein. The sample yields 650,000 to 900,000 distinct CDR3 sequences, about 33% seen once. The source of this sequence is a human donor in good health (CMV status not recorded). Some clones in this sample may be carry-over from other donors' samples. The chain links TRBV6-5 to TRBJ2-3; the match to TRBD2 covers 8 bases. This specimen was cultured CD8+ T cells from PBMCs, taken from culture after CMV antigen stimulation. The DNA for the CDR3 is TGTGCCAGCAGTTACACCCTCGGGGGGGCGGAAGATACGCAGTATTTT. Translation: CASSYTLGGAEDTQYF.